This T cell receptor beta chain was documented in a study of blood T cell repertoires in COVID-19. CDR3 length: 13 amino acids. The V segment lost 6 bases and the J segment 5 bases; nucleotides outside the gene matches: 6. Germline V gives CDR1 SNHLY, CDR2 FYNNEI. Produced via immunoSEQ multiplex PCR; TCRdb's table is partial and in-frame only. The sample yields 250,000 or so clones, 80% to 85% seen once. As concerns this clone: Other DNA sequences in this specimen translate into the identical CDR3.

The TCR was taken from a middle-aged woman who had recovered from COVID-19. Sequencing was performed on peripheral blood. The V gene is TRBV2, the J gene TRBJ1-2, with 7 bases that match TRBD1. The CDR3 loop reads CASRGQGDYGYTF. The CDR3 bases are TGTGCCAGCAGGGGGCAGGGGGATTATGGCTACACCTTC.